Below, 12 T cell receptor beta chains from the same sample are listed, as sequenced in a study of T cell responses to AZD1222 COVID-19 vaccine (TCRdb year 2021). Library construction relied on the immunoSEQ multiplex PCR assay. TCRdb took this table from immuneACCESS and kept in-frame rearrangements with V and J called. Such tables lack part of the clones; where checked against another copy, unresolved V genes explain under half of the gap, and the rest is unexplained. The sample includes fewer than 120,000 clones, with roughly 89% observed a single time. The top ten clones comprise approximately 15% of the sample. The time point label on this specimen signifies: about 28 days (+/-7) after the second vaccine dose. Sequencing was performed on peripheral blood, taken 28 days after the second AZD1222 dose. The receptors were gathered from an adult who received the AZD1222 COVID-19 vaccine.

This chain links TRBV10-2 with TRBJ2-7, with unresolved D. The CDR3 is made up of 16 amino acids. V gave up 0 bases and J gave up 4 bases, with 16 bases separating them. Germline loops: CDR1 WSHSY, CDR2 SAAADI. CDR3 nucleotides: TGCGCCAGCAGTGAGTCTGATTTAGGCTGGAGTTACGAGCAGTACTTC. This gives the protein CASSESDLGWSYEQYF.

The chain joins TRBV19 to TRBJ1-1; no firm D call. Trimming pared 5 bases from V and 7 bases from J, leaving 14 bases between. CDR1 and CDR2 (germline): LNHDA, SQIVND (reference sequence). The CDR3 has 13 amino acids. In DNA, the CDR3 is TGTGCCAGTAGTCCCCTTCTTGGCAGTGAAGCTTTCTTT. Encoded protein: CASSPLLGSEAFF.

The CDR3 nucleotides read TGTGCCAGCAACCCGATTCTCCGAGGGGGTCAGCCCCAGCATTTT. Its translation is CASNPILRGGQPQHF. The chain combines TRBV6-5 with TRBJ1-5; D is possibly TRBD1 (6 bases). Looked up from germline, CDR1 is MNHEY and CDR2 is SVGAGI. The CDR3 sequence is 15 residues long. Trimming took off 7 bases at V and 6 bases at J, with 19 bases between the two ends.

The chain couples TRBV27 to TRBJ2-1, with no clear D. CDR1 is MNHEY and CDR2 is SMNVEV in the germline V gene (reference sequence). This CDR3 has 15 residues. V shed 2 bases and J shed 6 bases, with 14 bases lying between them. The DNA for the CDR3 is TGTGCCAGCAGTTTAGAAGGACCCCCGGTCAATGAGCAGTTCTTC. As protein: CASSLEGPPVNEQFF.

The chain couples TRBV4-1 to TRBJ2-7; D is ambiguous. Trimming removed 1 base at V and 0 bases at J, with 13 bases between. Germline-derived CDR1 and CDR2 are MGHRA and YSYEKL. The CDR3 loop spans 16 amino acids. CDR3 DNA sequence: TGCGCCAGCAGCCAAGCTGGAACGATCTCCTCCTACGAGCAGTACTTC. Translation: CASSQAGTISSYEQYF.

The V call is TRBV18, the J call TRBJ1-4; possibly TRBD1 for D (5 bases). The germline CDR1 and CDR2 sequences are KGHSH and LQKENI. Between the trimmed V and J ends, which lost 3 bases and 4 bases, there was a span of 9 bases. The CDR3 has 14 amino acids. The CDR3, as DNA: TGTGCCAGCTCACCTGTGGGACTTAATGAAAAACTGTTTTTT. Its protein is CASSPVGLNEKLFF.

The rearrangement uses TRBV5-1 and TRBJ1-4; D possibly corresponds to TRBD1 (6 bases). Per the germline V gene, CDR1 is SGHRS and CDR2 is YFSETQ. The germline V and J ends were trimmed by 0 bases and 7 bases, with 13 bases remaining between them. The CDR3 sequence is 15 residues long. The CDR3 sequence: CASSLGSGGGEKLFF. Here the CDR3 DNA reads TGCGCCAGCAGCTTGGGGTCGGGGGGCGGTGAAAAACTGTTTTTT. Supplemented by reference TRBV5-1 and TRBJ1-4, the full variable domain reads KAGVTQTPRYLIKTRGQQVTLSCSPISGHRSVSWYQQTPGQGLQFLFEYFSETQRNKGNFPGRFSGRQFSNSRSEMNVSTLELGDSALYLCASSLGSGGGEKLFFGSGTQLSVL.

DNA for the CDR3: TGTGCCAGCAGCCAAGCGGGAGGGAGTAACGTCGGCGGGGAGCTGTTTTTT. This translates into CASSQAGGSNVGGELFF. This sequence joins TRBV3-1 (or the pseudogene TRBV3-2) and TRBJ2-2, with TRBD2 identical over 8 bases. V shed 1 base and J 7 bases; nucleotides not matched to a gene: 11. CDR1 is LGHDT, CDR2 YNNKEL, per germline (reference sequence). The length of the CDR3 is 17 residues.

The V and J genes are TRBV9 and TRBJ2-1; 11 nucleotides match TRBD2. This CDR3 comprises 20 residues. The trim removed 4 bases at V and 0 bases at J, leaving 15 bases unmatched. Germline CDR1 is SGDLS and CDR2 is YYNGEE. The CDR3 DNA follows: TGTGCCAGCAGCCCACCGAGGCGGGGGACTAGCGGCATCTCCTACAATGAGCAGTTCTTC. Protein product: CASSPPRRGTSGISYNEQFF.

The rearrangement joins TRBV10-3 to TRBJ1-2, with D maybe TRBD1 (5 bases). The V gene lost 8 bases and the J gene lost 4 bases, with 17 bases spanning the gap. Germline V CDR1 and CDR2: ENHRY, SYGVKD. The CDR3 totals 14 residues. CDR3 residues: CAISLSTGAYGYTF. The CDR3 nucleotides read TGTGCCATCTCCCTATCGACTGGGGCCTATGGCTACACCTTC.

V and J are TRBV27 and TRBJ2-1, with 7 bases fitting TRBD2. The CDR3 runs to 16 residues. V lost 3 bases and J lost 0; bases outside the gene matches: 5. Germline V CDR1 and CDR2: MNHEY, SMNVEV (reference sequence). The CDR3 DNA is TGTGCCAGCAGTTTCTCTTGGGGGGGCTCCTACAATGAGCAGTTCTTC. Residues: CASSFSWGGSYNEQFF.

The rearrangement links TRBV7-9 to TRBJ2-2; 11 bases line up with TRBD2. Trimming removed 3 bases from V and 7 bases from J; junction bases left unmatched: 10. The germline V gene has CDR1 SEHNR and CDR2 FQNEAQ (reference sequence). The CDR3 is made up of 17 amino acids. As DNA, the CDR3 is TGTGCCAGCAGCTTCCAGACTAGCGGGGCGACGGGCGGGGAGCTGTTTTTT. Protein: CASSFQTSGATGGELFF.